The entry below gives a single TCR beta chain sequence along with its context. The antigen is undetermined. Germline CDR1 is SGDLS and CDR2 is YYNGEE. V was pared by 4 bases and J by 2 bases, with 13 bases between. There are 15 residues in the CDR3. These data originate in a study of cytomegalovirus exposure and HLA in healthy donors. The study's findings and limits: V- and J-gene trimming of TCR beta was linked (in a later analysis) to a missense DCLRE1C variant.

PCR used 60 Vbeta primers and 13 Jbeta primers. Method: immunoSEQ multiplex PCR; TCRdb's copy keeps in-frame clones and lacks some. Of 200,000 or so clones detected, about four fifths appear once; the ten largest clones hold approximately 2.4%. The material sequenced was PBMCs. The TCR was taken from a woman between 50 and 59 years old in good health and CMV-seropositive. V usage is TRBV9 and J usage is TRBJ2-1; maybe TRBD2 (6 bases). The CDR3 loop is CASSTSGPTYNEQFF. CDR3 coding DNA: TGTGCCAGCAGCACAAGCGGGCCAACCTACAATGAGCAGTTCTTC.